The TCR beta chain described here comes from a study of T cell responses to AZD1222 COVID-19 vaccine. CDR3 length: 14 amino acids. V was clipped by 3 bases and J by 3 bases; unmatched bases: 3. The V gene's germline CDR1 is SGHRS and CDR2 YFSETQ. TCRdb keeps only in-frame clones here, not all; method: immunoSEQ multiplex PCR. The sample consists of around 120,000 clones, approximately 90% of them appearing once. The receptor was derived from an adult who received the AZD1222 COVID-19 vaccine. The chain couples TRBV5-1 to TRBJ2-7; the match to TRBD1 covers 10 bases. The specimen was peripheral blood, collected 28 days after the second AZD1222 dose. CDR3 amino acids: CASSWTGGNYEQYF. The CDR3 DNA reads TGCGCCAGCAGCTGGACAGGGGGGAACTACGAGCAGTACTTC.